This TCR beta chain is drawn from a study of blood T cell repertoires in COVID-19. Study context: Samples taken during acute and convalescent COVID-19 were collected in the United States, Italy and Spain.

Sequencing used immunoSEQ multiplex PCR; TCRdb keeps in-frame clones, though not all of them. The data show some 29,000 clones, roughly nine tenths seen once. This clone appeared a few times. Germline CDR1 is SNHLY and CDR2 is FYNNEI. The CDR3 is 14 residues long. Trimming took 7 bases from V and 4 from J; bases not matched to a gene: 9. Sample: peripheral blood. This TCR came from a human donor in a cohort sampled during active COVID-19. This sequence joins TRBV2 and TRBJ2-7; 8 nucleotides align to TRBD1. DNA of the CDR3: TGTGCCAGCACCGAGCGGACAGGGTTTTACGAGCAGTACTTC. Its translation: CASTERTGFYEQYF.